This TCR beta chain stems from a study of identical twins. Points from the study as a whole: Out-of-frame alpha sequences shared by twins were enriched for low generation probability. The degree of excess twin sharing was weaker in beta out-of-frame sequences.

Template switching (which added a universal primer site) was used, and cDNA carried unique molecular identifiers. TCRdb ran MiXCR on the 5' RACE reads and lists one entry per CDR3 protein. This table has fewer than 450,000 distinct CDR3 sequences, roughly 10% appearing once. This clonotype appeared many times. Its specificity is not known. Trimming took 6 bases from V and 4 from J, leaving 12 bases between them. CDR3 size: 13 residues. CDR1 is MNHEY, CDR2 SMNVEV, per germline (reference sequence). The sample comprised naive T cells sorted from blood. The chain carries TRBV27 and TRBJ1-1; D is undetermined. This receptor was obtained from a woman aged 50 to 65 in good health. In nucleotides, the CDR3 is TGTGCCAGCAGAGCTGGTAGTCTCACTGAAGCTTTCTTT. Its protein is CASRAGSLTEAFF.